Presented here are 9 T cell receptor beta chains from one specimen sequenced in a study of blood T cells in healthy people across ages. A second PCR of 7 to 11 cycles used a sample-barcoded 5' primer and a J-beta primer mix. TCRdb re-analysed the 5' RACE reads in MiXCR, keeping a single row per CDR3 protein. This sample has hundreds of thousands of distinct CDR3 sequences, with about 52% found just once. The sequenced sample was blood. All receptors derive from an older woman in good health.

This clonotype has at least ten counts. This chain joins TRBV27 and TRBJ2-7, with D possibly matching TRBD2 (5 bases). The V end lost 3 bases, the J end lost 8 bases, and 20 bases lay between the germline ends. Germline CDR1 MNHEY, CDR2 SMNVEV (reference sequence). There are 15 residues in the CDR3. The CDR3 DNA is TGTGCCAGCAGTTTGAGGGCGACCCCCGGTACGCAGCAGTACTTC. Translated: CASSLRATPGTQQYF.

This chain connects TRBV7-2 to TRBJ1-4; no definite D call. CDR1 SGHTA and CDR2 FQGNSA come from the germline V gene. The CDR3 loop spans 15 amino acids. V lost 4 bases and J 0 bases, leaving 9 bases between the germline ends. The chain's CDR3 is CASSSPDATNEKLFF. CDR3 bases: TGTGCCAGCAGCTCTCCGGATGCAACTAATGAAAAACTGTTTTTT.

V is TRBV29-1 and J is TRBJ2-1; 8 positions agree with TRBD1. The CDR3 contains 14 residues. Unmatched junction bases numbered 3, after V lost 5 bases and J lost 0 bases. Germline assignment: CDR1 SQVTM and CDR2 ANQGSEA. The CDR3 nucleotides read TGCAGCGTTCGACAGGGGAGCTCCTACAATGAGCAGTTCTTC. Translating it yields CSVRQGSSYNEQFF.

V and J are TRBV10-3 and TRBJ2-2, with 12 bases that match TRBD2. V was pared by 7 bases and J by 1 base, with 7 bases of the junction left unmatched. Germline V gene data show CDR1 as ENHRY and CDR2 as SYGVKD. The CDR3 sequence is 17 residues long. This CDR3 reads CAITRTSGILNTGELFF. In DNA, the CDR3 is TGTGCCATCACGAGGACTAGCGGGATTTTGAACACCGGGGAGCTGTTTTTT.

V usage is TRBV6-5 and J usage is TRBJ2-3; the D is unclear. CDR1 and CDR2 from the germline V gene are MNHEY and SVGAGI. This CDR3 spans 16 amino acids. Trimming cost V 6 bases and J 3 bases, with 19 bases left between them. CDR3 amino acids: CASRTHAIKKTDTQYF. Here the CDR3 DNA reads TGTGCCAGCAGGACCCACGCGATCAAGAAAACAGATACGCAGTATTTT.

This clonotype was observed a handful of times. V gene TRBV20-1 combines with J gene TRBJ1-2; D is uncertain. The CDR3 has 10 residues. V shed 6 bases and J shed 8 bases, with 10 bases lying between them. Germline values: CDR1 DFQATT, CDR2 SNEGSKA (reference sequence). Here the CDR3 reads CSAYRDGYTF. CDR3 nucleotide sequence: TGCAGTGCGTACAGAGACGGCTACACCTTC.

V and J are TRBV18 and TRBJ1-1; D is uncertain. V was trimmed by 0 bases and J by 3 bases, leaving 11 bases between them. Per germline, CDR1 KGHSH and CDR2 LQKENI. CDR3 length: 15 amino acids. The DNA for the CDR3 is TGTGCCAGCTCACCACCGAGCGGTAGGGACACTGAAGCTTTCTTT. Its protein product is CASSPPSGRDTEAFF.

This clonotype was detected ten times or more. The chain has TRBV20-1 and TRBJ1-6; 7 bases align to TRBD1. Germline CDR1 and CDR2: DFQATT and SNEGSKA (reference sequence). V lost 0 bases to trimming and J lost 10 bases; unmatched junction nucleotides: 6. The CDR3 is 14 amino acids. CDR3 amino acids: CSARETGQASPLHF. CDR3 in DNA: TGCAGTGCTAGAGAGACAGGGCAAGCGTCACCCCTCCACTTT.

The CDR3 nucleotides are TGCGCCAGCAGGGCCGGTTCGACTTACGAGCAGTACTTC. Protein: CASRAGSTYEQYF. V gene TRBV5-1 combines with J gene TRBJ2-7; D is ambiguous. The V gene lost 5 bases and the J gene lost 4 bases, with 13 bases spanning the gap. This CDR3 has 13 residues. Per the germline V gene, CDR1 is SGHRS and CDR2 is YFSETQ.